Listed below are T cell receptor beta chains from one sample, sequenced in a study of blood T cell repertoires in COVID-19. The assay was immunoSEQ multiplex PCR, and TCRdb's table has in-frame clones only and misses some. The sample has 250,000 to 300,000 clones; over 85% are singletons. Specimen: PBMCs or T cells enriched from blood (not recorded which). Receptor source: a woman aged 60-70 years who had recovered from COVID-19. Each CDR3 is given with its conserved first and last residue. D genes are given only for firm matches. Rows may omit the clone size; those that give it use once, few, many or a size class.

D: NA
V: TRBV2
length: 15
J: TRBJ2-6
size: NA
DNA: TGTGCCAGCAGTGGCGTGATGACTGGGGCCAACGTCCTGACTTTC
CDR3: CASSGVMTGANVLTF

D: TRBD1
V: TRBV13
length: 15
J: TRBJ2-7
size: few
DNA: TGTGCCAGCAGCTATGGACAGGGGGCGTCCTACGAGCAGTACTTC
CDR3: CASSYGQGASYEQYF

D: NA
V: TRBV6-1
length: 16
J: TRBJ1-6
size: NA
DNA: TGTGCCAGCAGTGAGACGGACAGCTCCTATAATTCACCCCTCCACTTT
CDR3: CASSETDSSYNSPLHF

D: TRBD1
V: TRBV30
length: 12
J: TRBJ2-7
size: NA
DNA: TGTGCCTGGAGTCGGACAGGCCATGAGCAGTACTTC
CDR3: CAWSRTGHEQYF

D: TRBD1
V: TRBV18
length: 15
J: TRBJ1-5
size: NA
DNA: TGTGCCAGCTCACCCCAGGGGGTTAGCAATCAGCCCCAGCATTTT
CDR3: CASSPQGVSNQPQHF

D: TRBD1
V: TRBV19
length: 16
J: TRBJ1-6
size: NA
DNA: TGTGCCAGTAGTAGGCTGGGACAGGGCTATAATTCACCCCTCCACTTT
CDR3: CASSRLGQGYNSPLHF

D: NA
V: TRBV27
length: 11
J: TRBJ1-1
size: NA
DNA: TGTGCCAGCAGTTTGTCAACTGAAGCTTTCTTT
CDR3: CASSLSTEAFF

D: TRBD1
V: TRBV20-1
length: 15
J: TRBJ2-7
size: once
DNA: TGCAGTGCTAGTAGAGGCTGGGGACAGGGCTACGAGCAGTACTTC
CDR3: CSASRGWGQGYEQYF

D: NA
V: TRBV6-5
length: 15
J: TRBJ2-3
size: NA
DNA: TGTGCCAGCAGTTACGTGAGGCTCGGGACAGATACGCAGTATTTT
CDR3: CASSYVRLGTDTQYF

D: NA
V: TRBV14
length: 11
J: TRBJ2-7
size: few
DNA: TGTGCCAGCAGCCAAGAGAGGGAGCAGTACTTC
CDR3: CASSQEREQYF

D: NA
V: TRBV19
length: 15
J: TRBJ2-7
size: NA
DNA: TGTGCCAGTAGTCCCAAAGCGGGCGCCCCCTACGAGCAGTACTTC
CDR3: CASSPKAGAPYEQYF

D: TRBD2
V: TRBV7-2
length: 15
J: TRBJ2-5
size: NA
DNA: TGTGCCAGCAGCTTAACTAGCGGGGGAGGGGAGACCCAGTACTTC
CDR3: CASSLTSGGGETQYF

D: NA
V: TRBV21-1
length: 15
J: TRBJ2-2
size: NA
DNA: TGTGCCAGCGGCAAGCGGGAGCCTAACACCGGGGAGCTGTTTTTT
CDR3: CASGKREPNTGELFF

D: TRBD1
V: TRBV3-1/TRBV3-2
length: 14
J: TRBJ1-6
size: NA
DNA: TGTGCCAGCAGCCACGGGACAGGGGCTTCACCCCTCCACTTT
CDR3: CASSHGTGASPLHF

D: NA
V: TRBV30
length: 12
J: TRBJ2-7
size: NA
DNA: TGTGCCTGGACAGGGATCCTTAGCGAGCAGTACTTC
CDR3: CAWTGILSEQYF

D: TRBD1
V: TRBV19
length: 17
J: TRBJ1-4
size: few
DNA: TGTGCCAGTAGTACTGGGACAGCGGCCCGGGGAAGTGAAAAACTGTTTTTT
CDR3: CASSTGTAARGSEKLFF

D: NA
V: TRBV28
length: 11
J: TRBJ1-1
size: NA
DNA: TGTGCCAGCAGGGACTACACTGAAGCTTTCTTT
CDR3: CASRDYTEAFF

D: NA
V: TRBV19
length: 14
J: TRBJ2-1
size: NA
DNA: TGTGCCAGTTCGCGGCTAGCAACGAACAATGAGCAGTTCTTC
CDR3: CASSRLATNNEQFF

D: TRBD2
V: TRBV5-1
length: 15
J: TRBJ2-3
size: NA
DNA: TGCGCCAGCAGCTTGGGTATAGCGGGATCAGATACGCAGTATTTT
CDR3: CASSLGIAGSDTQYF

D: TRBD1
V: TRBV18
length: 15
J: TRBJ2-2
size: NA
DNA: TGTGCCAGCTCACGAAACAGGGGCGAGAGCGGGGAGCTGTTTTTT
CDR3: CASSRNRGESGELFF

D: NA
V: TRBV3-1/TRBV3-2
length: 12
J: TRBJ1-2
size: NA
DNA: TGTGCCAGCAGCCAAGGAGCGAATGGCTACACCTTC
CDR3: CASSQGANGYTF

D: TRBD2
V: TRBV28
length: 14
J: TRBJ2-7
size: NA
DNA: TGTGCCAGCAGTTTTTGGGGGAGGGCCCACGAGCAGTACTTC
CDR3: CASSFWGRAHEQYF

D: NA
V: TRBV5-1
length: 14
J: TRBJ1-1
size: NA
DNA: TGCGCCAGCAGCTTGAGTACAGGCGGCACTGAAGCTTTCTTT
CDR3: CASSLSTGGTEAFF

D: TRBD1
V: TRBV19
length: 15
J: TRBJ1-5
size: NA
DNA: TGTGCCAGTACTAGGGACAGGGAAGGTTATCAGCCCCAGCATTTT
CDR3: CASTRDREGYQPQHF

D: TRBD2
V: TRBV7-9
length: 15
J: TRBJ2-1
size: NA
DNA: TGTGCCAGCAGCCGGGAATTAGCGGGGGTCAATGAGCAGTTCTTC
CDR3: CASSRELAGVNEQFF

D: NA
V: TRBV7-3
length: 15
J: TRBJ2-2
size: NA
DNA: TGTGCCAGCAGCTTATATACCCCGGGATCCGGGGAGCTGTTTTTT
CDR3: CASSLYTPGSGELFF

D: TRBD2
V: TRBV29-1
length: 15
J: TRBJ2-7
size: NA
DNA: TGCAGCGTTGGGTTCGGGACTAGCGGACCCTACGAGCAGTACTTC
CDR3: CSVGFGTSGPYEQYF

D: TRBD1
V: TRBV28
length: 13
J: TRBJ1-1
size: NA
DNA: TGTGCCAGTTCAGGGACAGGGTACACTGAAGCTTTCTTT
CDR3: CASSGTGYTEAFF

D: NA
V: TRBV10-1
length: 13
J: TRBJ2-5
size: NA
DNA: TGCGCCAGCAGTGCGGGATACCAAGAGACCCAGTACTTC
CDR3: CASSAGYQETQYF

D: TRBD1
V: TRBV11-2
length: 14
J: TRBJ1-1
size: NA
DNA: TGTGCCAGCAGCGCTGACAGGGTAGTCACTGAAGCTTTCTTT
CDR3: CASSADRVVTEAFF

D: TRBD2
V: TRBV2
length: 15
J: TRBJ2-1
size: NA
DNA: TGTGCCAGCAGTTCGGGGACTAGCGGCTACAATGAGCAGTTCTTC
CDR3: CASSSGTSGYNEQFF

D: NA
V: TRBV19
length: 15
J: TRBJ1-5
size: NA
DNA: TGTGCCAGTAGGACTATCCTTACGGGCAATCAGCCCCAGCATTTT
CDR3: CASRTILTGNQPQHF

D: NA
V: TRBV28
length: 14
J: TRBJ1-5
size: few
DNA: TGTGCCAGCAGTAGCCACCTTAGCAATCAGCCCCAGCATTTT
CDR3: CASSSHLSNQPQHF

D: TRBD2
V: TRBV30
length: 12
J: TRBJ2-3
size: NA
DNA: TGTGCCGGGGCCGGGGGGAGGGATACGCAGTATTTT
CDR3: CAGAGGRDTQYF